One TCR beta chain is described in this entry. The J segment lost 1 base and the V segment lost 6 bases, leaving 5 bases of the junction unmatched. Germline V gives CDR1 SNHLY, CDR2 FYNNEI. CDR3 length: 15 residues. These data are taken from a study of blood T cell repertoires in COVID-19. Whole-study context: Whether acute or convalescent, the COVID-19 samples came from the United States, Italy and Spain.

In the study's own analysis: For nucleated cells, counts were estimated from reference gene primer amplification. The protocol was immunoSEQ multiplex PCR, while the TCRdb copy is restricted to in-frame clones and leaves out a portion. From that table come the V and J calls and clone size; the DNA was used to work out D and trimming. The sample gives 350,000 to 450,000 clones, about 86% of which show up once; roughly 7.1% is in the top ten. The V and J genes are TRBV2 and TRBJ1-2, with 10 nucleotides matching TRBD1. Specimen: peripheral blood. The clonotype was recovered from a woman aged 55-70 years with COVID-19, enrolled during active disease. The CDR3 sequence is CASRDRGYLNYGYTF. In DNA form, the CDR3 reads TGTGCCAGCAGGGACAGGGGGTACCTTAACTATGGCTACACCTTC.